This TCR beta chain emerged from a study of identical twins (dated by TCRdb to the mid-2010s). Concerning the study at large: The study deep-sequenced TCR alpha and beta repertoires from monozygotic twins, unrelated adults of various ages and cord blood to test whether fetal clonotypes persist. To rule out contamination, replicate twin experiments were performed at different times with different library preparation protocols.

Only healthy Caucasian donors were included. The twin cohort comprised three pairs of female monozygotic twins, all aged roughly 18 to 29 years. CD4+ and CD8+ T cell populations were isolated with positive isolation kits from Invitrogen. After removal of 2 bases from V and 6 bases from J, the junction retains 2 bases not matched to a gene. The CDR3, cysteine through phenylalanine, is 14 amino acids long. The sequence is cut down to CDR3 DNA, 42 bases in frame from base 1. This clonotype was seen many times. Its antigen is currently not known. Base qualities were left out, and no much larger clone turns up one base away. The paper's findings and limits, for the study overall: In monozygotic twins, out-of-frame TCR alpha sharing was systematically underestimated by recombination models, although the models agreed with sharing between unrelated individuals. A weaker excess of twin sharing was found in beta out-of-frame sequences because the signal-to-noise ratio was lowered by fewer shared sequences. Compared with coincidental sharing between unrelated individuals, out-of-frame TCR alpha sequences shared between twins showed an excess of sequences with low generation probability. Abundant cord blood beta clonotypes had fewer insertions, young adult naive repertoires showed a similar but weaker trend, and memory repertoires showed no such trend. Because the same donors could not be followed over many years, conclusions were based on cross-sectional statistical analysis. Zero-insertion analyses could be partly confounded by invariant T cells such as MAIT and iNKT, although diverse VJ usage argued against such confounding for most clonotypes.

The protocol used for the library was 5' RACE. The data were produced on an Illumina HiSeq 2000. Template switching added a universal primer binding site, and the final cDNA carried a unique molecular identifier that allowed TCR cDNA molecules to be counted accurately. Specific primers in the conserved constant-segment region were used to synthesize first-strand cDNA for TCR alpha and beta chains. To control for contamination, every cDNA library was double barcoded, receiving both a SMART-Mk sample barcode and Illumina barcodes. TruSeq adapter sequences and Illumina sample barcodes were added in two successive PCR steps. TCR alpha and beta cDNA libraries were sequenced on the Illumina HiSeq platform with custom primers. Regarding the original processing steps: MiGEC processed the raw reads to extract unique molecular identifiers, while MiXCR was used to determine the CDR3 positions. Recombination models were inferred per individual with the repgenHMM and IGoR tools using an EM algorithm. The tcR package in R was used for shared clonotype analysis, with sharing normalized by the product of cloneset sizes. To study raw recombination without the effects of thymic and clonal selection, out-of-frame nonproductive sequences were analyzed. The public reads were quality trimmed at Q25 with fastp and then assembled into clones with MiXCR by TCRdb, keeping productive beta chains. Under each unique CDR3 protein, matching rows form one entry showing the most common genes and DNA. TCRdb's processing, not the authors', yielded these V and J calls. Across this sample there are some 570,000 distinct CDR3 sequences, with approximately 20% seen only once. In total, the top ten clones hold approximately 0.5% of the sample.

These records were also assigned to another study, of yellow fever vaccine responses in identical twins. According to the second study: The T cell response to vaccination in identical twins was reported by the authors to appear partly convergent and partly personalized. The study precisely tracked vaccine-responding T cell clones in identical twins.

This receptor was obtained from a woman aged 18-30 years in good health. The sequence joins TRBV12-3 or TRBV12-4 to TRBJ2-2; TRBD2 aligns with 8 central bases. The specimen was CD4+ T cells sorted from blood. The CDR3 region reads CASSLSGRAGELFF. The sequenced DNA is TGTGCCAGCAGTTTATCCGGGAGGGCCGGGGAGCTGTTTTTT.